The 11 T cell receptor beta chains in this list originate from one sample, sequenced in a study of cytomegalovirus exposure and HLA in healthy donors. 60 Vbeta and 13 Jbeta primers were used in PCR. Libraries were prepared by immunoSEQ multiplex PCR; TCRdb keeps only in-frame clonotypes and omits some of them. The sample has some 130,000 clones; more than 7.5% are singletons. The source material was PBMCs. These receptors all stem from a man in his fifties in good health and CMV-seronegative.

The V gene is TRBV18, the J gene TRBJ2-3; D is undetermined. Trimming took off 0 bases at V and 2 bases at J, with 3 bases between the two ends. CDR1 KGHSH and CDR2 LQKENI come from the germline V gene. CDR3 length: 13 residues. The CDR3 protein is CASSPPNTDTQYF. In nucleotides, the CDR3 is TGTGCCAGCTCACCACCTAACACAGATACGCAGTATTTT. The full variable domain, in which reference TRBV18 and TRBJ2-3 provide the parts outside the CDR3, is NAGVMQNPRHLVRRRGQEARLRCSPMKGHSHVYWYRQLPEEGLKFMVYLQKENIIDESGMPKERFSAEFPKEGPSILRIQQVVRGDSAAYFCASSPPNTDTQYFGPGTRLTVL.

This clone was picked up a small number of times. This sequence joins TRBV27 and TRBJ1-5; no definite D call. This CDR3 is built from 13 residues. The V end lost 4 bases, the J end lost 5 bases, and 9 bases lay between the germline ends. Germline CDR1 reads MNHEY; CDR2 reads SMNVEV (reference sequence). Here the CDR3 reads CASSYGEDQPQHF. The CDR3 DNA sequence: TGTGCCAGCAGTTACGGTGAGGATCAGCCCCAGCATTTT.

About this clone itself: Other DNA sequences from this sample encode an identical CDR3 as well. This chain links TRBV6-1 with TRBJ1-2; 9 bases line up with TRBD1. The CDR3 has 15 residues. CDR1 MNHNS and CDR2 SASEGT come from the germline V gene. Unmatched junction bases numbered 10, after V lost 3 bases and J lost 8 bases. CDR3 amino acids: CASSEAPDRGSGYTF. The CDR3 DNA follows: TGTGCCAGCAGTGAGGCGCCGGACAGGGGAAGCGGCTACACCTTC.

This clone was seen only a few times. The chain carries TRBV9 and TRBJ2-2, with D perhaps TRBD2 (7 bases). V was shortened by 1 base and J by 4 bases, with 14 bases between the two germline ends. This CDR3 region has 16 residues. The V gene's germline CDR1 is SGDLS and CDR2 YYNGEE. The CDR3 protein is CASSVLVGGGTGELFF. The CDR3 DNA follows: TGTGCCAGCAGCGTACTCGTGGGAGGGGGCACCGGGGAGCTGTTTTTT.

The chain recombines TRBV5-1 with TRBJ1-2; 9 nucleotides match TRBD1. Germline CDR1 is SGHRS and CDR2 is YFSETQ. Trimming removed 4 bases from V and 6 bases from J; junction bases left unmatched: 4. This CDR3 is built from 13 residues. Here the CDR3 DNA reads TGCGCCAGCAGCCAGGGACAGGGCGATGGCTACACCTTC. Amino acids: CASSQGQGDGYTF.

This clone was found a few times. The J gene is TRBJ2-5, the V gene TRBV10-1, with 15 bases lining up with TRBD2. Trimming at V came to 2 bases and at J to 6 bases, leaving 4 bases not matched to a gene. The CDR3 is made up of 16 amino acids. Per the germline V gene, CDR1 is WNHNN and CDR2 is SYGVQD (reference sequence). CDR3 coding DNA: TGCGCCAGCAGTGAGGGACTAGCGGGAGGGCCTAAGACCCAGTACTTC. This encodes CASSEGLAGGPKTQYF.

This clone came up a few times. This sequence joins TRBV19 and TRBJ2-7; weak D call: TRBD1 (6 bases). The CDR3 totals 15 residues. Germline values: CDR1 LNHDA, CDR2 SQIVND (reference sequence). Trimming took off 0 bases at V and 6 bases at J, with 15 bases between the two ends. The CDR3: CASSIDHGQPSEQYF. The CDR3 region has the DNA TGTGCCAGTAGTATAGATCACGGACAGCCCAGCGAGCAGTACTTC.

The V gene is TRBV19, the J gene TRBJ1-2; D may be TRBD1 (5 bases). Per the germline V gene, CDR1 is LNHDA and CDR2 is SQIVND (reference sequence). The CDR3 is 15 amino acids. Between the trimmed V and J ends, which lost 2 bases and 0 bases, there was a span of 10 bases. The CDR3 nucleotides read TGTGCCAGTAGTATAATGGCGGGGGCTAACTATGGCTACACCTTC. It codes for CASSIMAGANYGYTF.

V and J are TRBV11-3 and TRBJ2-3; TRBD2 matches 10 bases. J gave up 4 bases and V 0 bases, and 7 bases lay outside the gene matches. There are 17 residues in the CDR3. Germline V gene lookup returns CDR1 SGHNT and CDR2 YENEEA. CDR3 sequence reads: CASSLDSSAGGADTQYF. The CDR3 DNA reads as TGTGCCAGCAGCTTAGACTCCTCAGCGGGAGGGGCAGATACGCAGTATTTT. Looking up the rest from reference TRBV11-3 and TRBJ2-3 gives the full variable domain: EAGVVQSPRYKIIEKKQPVAFWCNPISGHNTLYWYLQNLGQGPELLIRYENEEAVDDSQLPKDRFSAERLKGVDSTLKIQPAELGDSAVYLCASSLDSSAGGADTQYFGPGTRLTVL.

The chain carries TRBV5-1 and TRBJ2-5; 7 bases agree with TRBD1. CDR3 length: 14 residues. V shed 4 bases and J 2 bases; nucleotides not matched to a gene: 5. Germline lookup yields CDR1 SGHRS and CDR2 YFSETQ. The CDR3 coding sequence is TGCGCCAGCAGCCCTGGGACAGTGCAAGAGACCCAGTACTTC. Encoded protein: CASSPGTVQETQYF. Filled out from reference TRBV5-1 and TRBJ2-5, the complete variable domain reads KAGVTQTPRYLIKTRGQQVTLSCSPISGHRSVSWYQQTPGQGLQFLFEYFSETQRNKGNFPGRFSGRQFSNSRSEMNVSTLELGDSALYLCASSPGTVQETQYFGPGTRLLVL.

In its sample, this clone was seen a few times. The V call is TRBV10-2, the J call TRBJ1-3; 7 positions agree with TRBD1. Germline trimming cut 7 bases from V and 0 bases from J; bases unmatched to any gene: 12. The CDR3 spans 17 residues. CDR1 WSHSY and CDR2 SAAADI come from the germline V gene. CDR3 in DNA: TGCGCCAGCATCTCGGACAGGCGGCCGCACTCTGGAAACACCATATATTTT. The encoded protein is CASISDRRPHSGNTIYF.